These 6 T cell receptor beta chains were sequenced from one sample in a study. A single record per CDR3 protein comes from TCRdb applying MiXCR to the 5' RACE reads. This sample has tens of thousands of distinct CDR3 sequences, with about 26% found just once. Material: naive CD4+ T cells sorted from a lymph node. Subset meaning: naive CD4+ T cells, CD4+CD45RA+CD25-. The origin of the receptors is a female donor with breast cancer.

V gene TRBV7-2 combines with J gene TRBJ2-7; D call uncertain. In germline, CDR1 is SGHTA, CDR2 FQGNSA. The CDR3 runs 12 residues. V was clipped by 4 bases and J by 7 bases, with 11 bases between them. The CDR3 DNA reads TGTGCCAGCAGCTCCAGATTTTGGGAGCAGTACTTC. It translates to CASSSRFWEQYF. Supplemented by reference TRBV7-2 and TRBJ2-7, the full variable domain reads GAGVSQSPSNKVTEKGKDVELRCDPISGHTALYWYRQSLGQGLEFLIYFQGNSAPDKSGLPSDRFSAERTGGSVSTLTIQRTQQEDSAVYLCASSSRFWEQYFGPGTRLTVT.

This sequence joins TRBV6-5 and TRBJ2-5, with a possible D match to TRBD2 (6 bases). The CDR3 is 13 amino acids. The germline gives CDR1 MNHEY, CDR2 SVGAGI. V was trimmed by 7 bases and J by 6 bases, leaving 15 bases between them. The CDR3 DNA follows: TGTGCCAGCACCAAGGAGGGGACGAAGACCCAGTACTTC. Protein product: CASTKEGTKTQYF.

This clonotype turned up a few times. The V and J genes are TRBV5-1 and TRBJ2-1; 10 bases fit TRBD2. The CDR3 is made up of 17 amino acids. With V trimmed by 3 bases and J by 0 bases, 6 bases remained unmatched. CDR1 SGHRS and CDR2 YFSETQ come from the germline V gene. The CDR3 here is CASSSQPSGSSYNEQFF. DNA for the CDR3: TGCGCCAGCAGCTCGCAGCCTAGCGGGAGCTCCTACAATGAGCAGTTCTTC.

The rearrangement links TRBV10-3 to TRBJ1-1, with 7 bases matching TRBD1. Per germline, CDR1 ENHRY and CDR2 SYGVKD. J gave up 1 base and V 6 bases, and 5 bases lay outside the gene matches. This CDR3 spans 14 amino acids. The CDR3 sequence: CAIREGAQNTEAFF. The CDR3 DNA sequence: TGTGCCATCAGGGAGGGGGCGCAGAACACTGAAGCTTTCTTT.

This clonotype was recorded many times. The chain carries TRBV5-1 and TRBJ2-5, with D tentatively TRBD1 or TRBD2 (5 bases each). In germline, CDR1 is SGHRS, CDR2 YFSETQ. Trimming stripped 1 base from V and 9 bases from J, with 10 bases between. This CDR3 has 12 amino acids. In nucleotides, the CDR3 is TGCGCCAGCAGCTTGTCCGGGGCGGCCCAGTACTTC. Translating gives CASSLSGAAQYF.

The table lists this clonotype with many counts. The V and J genes are TRBV27 and TRBJ2-7; D may be TRBD2 (6 bases). Per the germline V gene, CDR1 is MNHEY and CDR2 is SMNVEV (reference sequence). The germline V and J ends were trimmed by 2 bases and 6 bases, with 8 bases remaining between them. This CDR3 contains 12 residues. The CDR3 loop reads CASSLQGGEQYF. As DNA, the CDR3 is TGTGCCAGCAGTTTACAGGGAGGCGAGCAGTACTTC.